This TCR beta chain is drawn from a study of vaccination effects on CD4 cells after COVID-19 (dated by TCRdb to 2022 to 2024). Some background on the complete study: Across the study, the median time from the second dose to post-vaccine sampling was 72 days (range 14 to 241). SARS-CoV-2 spike-specific CD4+ TCR repertoires were compared before and after mRNA vaccination in COVID-19 convalescent patients and in infection-naive vaccine recipients. The full study included some 10 COVID-19 convalescent patients and several SARS-CoV-2-naive healthy vaccine recipients. The Oncomine TCR Beta short-read assay on an Illumina iSeq 100 was used to sequence cultures from other donors in the study. Overall study outcomes, separate from this receptor: Both infection-induced and vaccine-induced clones contracted markedly at late post-vaccination timepoints, which is consistent with waning T cell responses. Limitations of the study were the small number of convalescent patients and the absence of early post-infection timepoints. In healthy vaccine recipients, vaccine-induced clones were almost all SARS-CoV-2 mono-reactive, with only 1 of 255 being cross-reactive with common cold coronaviruses.

Preparation of the library involved the immunoSEQ multiplex PCR assay. DNA from the CD4+ T cells that had been cultured and isolated underwent TCR beta CDR3 sequencing. As for how the authors treated the data: Non-productive TCR sequences were discarded, and reads were trimmed to the CDR3 region, with only CDR3s of 7 or more amino acids retained. The MANAFEST web app was used to pick out antigen-specific clonotypes by comparing their expansion in peptide wells with that in reference cultures. Positive clones required FDR<0.05 expansion versus reference and all other wells, odds ratio above 5, and frequency above 0.1% in two replicate wells. Clonotypes significantly expanded in SARS-CoV-2 spike wells and in at least one common cold coronavirus spike condition were defined as cross-reactive. Using the stringdist R package, CDR3 similarity was measured by Levenshtein distance, and unrooted trees were constructed with ape in R 3.6.1. What TCRdb holds here is the immuneACCESS table cut down to in-frame rearrangements. Part of the clones is not present; checked against another copy, under half of the missing clones reflect an unresolved V gene, and the others are unexplained. That table furnishes V, J and clone size, whereas the DNA furnished D and trimming. Across this sample there are around 81,000 clones, with 60% to 80% seen only once. The top ten constitute more than 0.85% of the sample.

Compared with germline, V lacks 2 bases and J lacks 4 bases; bases without a gene match: 8. From cysteine to phenylalanine, the CDR3 is 18 amino acids long. The sequence is cut down to CDR3 DNA, 54 bases in frame from base 1. Per the germline V gene, SGDLS is the CDR1 and YYNGEE is the CDR2. Points on this clone: There is no known antigen for this receptor. Per-base quality was not reported, and no clone a single base away is much larger than it.

To identify antigen-specific CD4+ T cell clonotypes by their expansion, the ViraFEST assay first stimulated PBMC with viral peptide pools and then applied TCR sequencing. After around eleven days of culture, CD4+ T cells were isolated with the EasySep CD4+ T cell isolation kit. Each participant received two doses of an mRNA SARS-CoV-2 vaccine, either BNT162b2 or mRNA-1273. Negative nucleocapsid antibody results before and after vaccination confirmed that the healthy vaccine recipients had no prior SARS-CoV-2 infection. Some 2 million PBMC per well were cultured in IMDM with roughly 5% human AB serum, around 10 IU/ml IL-2 and gentamicin, plus 10 ug/ml peptides. Half of the culture medium was replaced with fresh IL-2-containing medium on days 3 and 7. Unless noted otherwise, every peptide stimulation condition was grown in triplicate wells. Using Ficoll-Paque Plus gradient centrifugation, PBMC were separated from whole blood and then either used fresh or cryopreserved at -140C. The spike proteins of SARS-CoV-2 and of the common cold coronaviruses HCoV-NL63, HCoV-OC43 and HCoV-229E were spanned by overlapping peptide pools. The QIAamp micro DNA kit was used to extract genomic DNA from the cultured CD4+ T cells.

The sequence derives from a human donor who received a COVID-19 vaccine. Recombination joined TRBV9 with TRBJ2-2, and 13 junction bases match TRBD2. This specimen was CD4+ T cells from PBMCs cultured with HCoV-OC43 spike peptides, taken after COVID-19 vaccination. Reading the label with the study, this specimen's cell subset or site is: HCoV-OC43 spike overlapping peptide pool stimulation. The bases read TGTGCCAGCAGCGTTACTAGCGGGGGGGGACATGGCACCGGGGAGCTGTTTTTT. Its translation is CASSVTSGGGHGTGELFF.